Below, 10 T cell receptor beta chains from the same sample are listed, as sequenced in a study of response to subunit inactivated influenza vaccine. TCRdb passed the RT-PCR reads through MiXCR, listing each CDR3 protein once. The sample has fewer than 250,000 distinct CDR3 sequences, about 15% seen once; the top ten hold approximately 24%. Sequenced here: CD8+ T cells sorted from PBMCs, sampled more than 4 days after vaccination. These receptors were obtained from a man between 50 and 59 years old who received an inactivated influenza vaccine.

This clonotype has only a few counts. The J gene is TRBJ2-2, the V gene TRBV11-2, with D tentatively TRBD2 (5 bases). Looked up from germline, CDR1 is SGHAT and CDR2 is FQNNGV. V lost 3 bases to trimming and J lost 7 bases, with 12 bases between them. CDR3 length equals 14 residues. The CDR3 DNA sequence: TGTGCCAGCAGCTTCCTAGTGGCGGGCGGGGAGCTGTTTTTT. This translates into CASSFLVAGGELFF.

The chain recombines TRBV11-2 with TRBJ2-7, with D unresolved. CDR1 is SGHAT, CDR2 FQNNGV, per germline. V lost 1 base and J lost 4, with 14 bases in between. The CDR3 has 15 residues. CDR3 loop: CASSLAQRLPYEQYF. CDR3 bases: TGTGCCAGCAGCTTAGCACAGCGACTTCCTTACGAGCAGTACTTC. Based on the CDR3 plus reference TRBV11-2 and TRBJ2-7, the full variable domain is EAGVAQSPRYKIIEKRQSVAFWCNPISGHATLYWYQQILGQGPKLLIQFQNNGVVDDSQLPKDRFSAERLKGVDSTLKIQPAKLEDSAVYLCASSLAQRLPYEQYFGPGTRLTVT.

Here the CDR3 reads CASSPFASRSGANVLTF. CDR3 nucleotide sequence: TGTGCCAGCAGCCCATTCGCTTCAAGATCTGGGGCCAACGTCCTGACTTTC. The chain joins TRBV9 to TRBJ2-6; D ambiguous. Germline V gene lookup returns CDR1 SGDLS and CDR2 YYNGEE. V dropped 4 bases and J dropped 1 base, with 15 bases sitting between them. This CDR3 spans 17 amino acids.

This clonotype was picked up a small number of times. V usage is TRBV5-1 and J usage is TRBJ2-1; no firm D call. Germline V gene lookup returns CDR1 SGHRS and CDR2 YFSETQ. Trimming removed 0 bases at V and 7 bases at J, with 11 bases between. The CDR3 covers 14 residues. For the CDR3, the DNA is TGCGCCAGCAGCTTGGTCGCGTGGGCTAATGAGCAGTTCTTC. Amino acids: CASSLVAWANEQFF.

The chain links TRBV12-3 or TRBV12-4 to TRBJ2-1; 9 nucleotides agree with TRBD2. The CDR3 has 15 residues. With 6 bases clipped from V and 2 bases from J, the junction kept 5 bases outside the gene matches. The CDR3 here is CASRGGTSTYNEQFF. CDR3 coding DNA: TGTGCCAGCAGGGGGGGGACTAGCACCTACAATGAGCAGTTCTTC.

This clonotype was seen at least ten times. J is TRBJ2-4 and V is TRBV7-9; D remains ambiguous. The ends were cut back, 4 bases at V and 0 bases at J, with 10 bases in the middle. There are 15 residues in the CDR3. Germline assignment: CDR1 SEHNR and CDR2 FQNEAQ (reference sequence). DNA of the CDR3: TGTGCCAGCAGCTCAACACCACTAGCCAAAAACATTCAGTACTTC. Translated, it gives CASSSTPLAKNIQYF.

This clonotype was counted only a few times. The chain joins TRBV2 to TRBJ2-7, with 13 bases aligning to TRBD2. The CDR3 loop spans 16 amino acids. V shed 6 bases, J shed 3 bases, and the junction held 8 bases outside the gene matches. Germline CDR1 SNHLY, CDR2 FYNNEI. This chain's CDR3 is CASSPGLAGDIYEQYF. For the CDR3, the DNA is TGTGCCAGCAGCCCCGGACTAGCGGGGGACATCTACGAGCAGTACTTC. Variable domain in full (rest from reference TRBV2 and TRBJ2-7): EPEVTQTPSHQVTQMGQEVILRCVPISNHLYFYWYRQILGQKVEFLVSFYNNEISEKSEIFDDQFSVERPDGSNFTLKIRSTKLEDSAMYFCASSPGLAGDIYEQYFGPGTRLTVT.

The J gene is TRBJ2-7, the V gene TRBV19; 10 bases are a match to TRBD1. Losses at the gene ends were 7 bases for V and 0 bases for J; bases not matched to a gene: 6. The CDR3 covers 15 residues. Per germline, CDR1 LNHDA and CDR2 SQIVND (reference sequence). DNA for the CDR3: TGTGCCAGTACTCCGGGACAGGGGCCCTCCTACGAGCAGTACTTC. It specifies CASTPGQGPSYEQYF.

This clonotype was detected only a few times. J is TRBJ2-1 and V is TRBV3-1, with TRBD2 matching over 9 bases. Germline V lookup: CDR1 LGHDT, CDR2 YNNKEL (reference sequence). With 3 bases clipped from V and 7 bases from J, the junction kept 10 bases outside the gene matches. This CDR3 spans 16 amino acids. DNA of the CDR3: TGTGCCAGCAGCCATTCATTAGCGGGAGAGAGGAATGAGCAGTTCTTC. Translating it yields CASSHSLAGERNEQFF.

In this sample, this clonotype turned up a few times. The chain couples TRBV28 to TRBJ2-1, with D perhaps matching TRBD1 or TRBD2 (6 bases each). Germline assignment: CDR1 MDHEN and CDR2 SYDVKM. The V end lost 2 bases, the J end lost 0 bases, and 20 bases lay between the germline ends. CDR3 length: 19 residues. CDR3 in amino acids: CASSLTGWVLEGSYNEQFF. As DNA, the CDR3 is TGTGCCAGCAGTTTAACAGGGTGGGTGTTGGAGGGCTCCTACAATGAGCAGTTCTTC.